The sequence of this T cell receptor beta chain was determined in a study of T cell responses to AZD1222 COVID-19 vaccine. Only in-frame clones appear in the TCRdb table, and some are missing; sequencing was by immunoSEQ multiplex PCR. Altogether around 190,000 clones are present, almost 95% being singletons, with the ten largest covering 1% to 1.5%. With V trimmed by 0 bases and J by 2 bases, 4 bases remained unmatched. This CDR3 has 15 amino acids. Germline CDR1 reads SGHRS; CDR2 reads YFSETQ. The chain is built from TRBV5-1 and TRBJ2-5, with 7 bases fitting TRBD1. The sample in question was peripheral blood, obtained on day 0 of AZD1222 vaccination. This TCR came from an adult in good health. The CDR3 nucleotides read TGCGCCAGCAGCTTGGCGCCGGGACAGCAAGAGACCCAGTACTTC. Its protein product is CASSLAPGQQETQYF.